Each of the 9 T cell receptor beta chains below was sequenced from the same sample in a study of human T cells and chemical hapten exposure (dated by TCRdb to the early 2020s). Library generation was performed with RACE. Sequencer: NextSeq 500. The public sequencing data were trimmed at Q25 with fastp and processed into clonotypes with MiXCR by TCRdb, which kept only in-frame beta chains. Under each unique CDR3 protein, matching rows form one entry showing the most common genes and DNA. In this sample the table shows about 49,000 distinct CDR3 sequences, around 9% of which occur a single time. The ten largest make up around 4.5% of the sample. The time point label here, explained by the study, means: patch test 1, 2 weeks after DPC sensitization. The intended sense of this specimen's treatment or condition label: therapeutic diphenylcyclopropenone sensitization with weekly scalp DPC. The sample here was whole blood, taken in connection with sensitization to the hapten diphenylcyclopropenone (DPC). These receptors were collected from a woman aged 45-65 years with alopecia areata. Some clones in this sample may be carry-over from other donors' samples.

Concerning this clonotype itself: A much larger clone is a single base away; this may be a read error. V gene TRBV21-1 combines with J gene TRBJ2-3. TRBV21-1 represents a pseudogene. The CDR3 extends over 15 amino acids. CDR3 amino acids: CASSKLGKTTDTQYF. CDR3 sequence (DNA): TGTGCCAGCAGCAAATTGGGCAAGACCACAGATACGCAGTATTTT.

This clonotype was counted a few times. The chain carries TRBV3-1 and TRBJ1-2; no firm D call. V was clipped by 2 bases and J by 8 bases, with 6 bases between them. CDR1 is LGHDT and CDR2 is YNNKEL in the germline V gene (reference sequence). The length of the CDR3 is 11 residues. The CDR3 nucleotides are TGTGCCAGCAGCCAATGGAACGGCTACACCTTC. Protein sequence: CASSQWNGYTF.

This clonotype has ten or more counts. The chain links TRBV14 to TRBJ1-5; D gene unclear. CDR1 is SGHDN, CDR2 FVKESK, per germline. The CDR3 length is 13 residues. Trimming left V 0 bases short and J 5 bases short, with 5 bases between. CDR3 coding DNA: TGTGCCAGCAGCCAAGAAAGGGATCAGCCCCAGCATTTT. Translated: CASSQERDQPQHF. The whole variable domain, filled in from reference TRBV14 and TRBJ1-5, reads EAGVTQFPSHSVIEKGQTVTLRCDPISGHDNLYWYRRVMGKEIKFLLHFVKESKQDESGMPNNRFLAERTGGTYSTLKVQPAELEDSGVYFCASSQERDQPQHFGDGTRLSIL.

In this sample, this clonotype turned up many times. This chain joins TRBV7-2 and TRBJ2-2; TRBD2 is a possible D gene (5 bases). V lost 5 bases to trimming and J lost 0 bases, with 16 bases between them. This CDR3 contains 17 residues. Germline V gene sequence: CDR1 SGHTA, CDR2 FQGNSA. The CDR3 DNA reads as TGTGCCAGCAGCCCCCGCCGTCAGCGGACGAACACCGGGGAGCTGTTTTTT. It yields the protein CASSPRRQRTNTGELFF.

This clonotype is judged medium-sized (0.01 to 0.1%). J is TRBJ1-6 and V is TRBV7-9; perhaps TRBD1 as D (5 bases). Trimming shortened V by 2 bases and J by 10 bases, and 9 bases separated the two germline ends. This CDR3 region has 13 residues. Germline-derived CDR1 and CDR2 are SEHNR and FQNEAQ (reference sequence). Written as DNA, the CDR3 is TGTGCCAGCAGCTTAAGCGGGGGATCACCCCTCCACTTT. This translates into CASSLSGGSPLHF.

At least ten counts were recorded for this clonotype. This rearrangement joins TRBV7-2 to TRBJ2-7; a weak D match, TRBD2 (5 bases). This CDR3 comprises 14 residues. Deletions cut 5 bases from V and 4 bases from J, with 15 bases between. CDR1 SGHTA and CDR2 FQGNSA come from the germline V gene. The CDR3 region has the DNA TGTGCCAGCAGCCCCCCGGACCGGAGGTACGAGCAGTACTTC. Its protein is CASSPPDRRYEQYF.

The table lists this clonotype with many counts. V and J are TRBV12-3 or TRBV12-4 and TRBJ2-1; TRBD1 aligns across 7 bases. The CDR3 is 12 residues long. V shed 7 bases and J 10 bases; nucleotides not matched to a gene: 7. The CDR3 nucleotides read TGTGCCAGCACCCCGGGGACAGCCGAGCAGTTCTTC. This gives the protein CASTPGTAEQFF.

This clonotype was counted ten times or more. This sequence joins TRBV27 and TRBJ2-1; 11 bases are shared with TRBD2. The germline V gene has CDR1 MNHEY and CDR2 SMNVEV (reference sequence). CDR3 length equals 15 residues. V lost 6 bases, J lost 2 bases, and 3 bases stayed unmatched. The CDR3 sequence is CASRPTSGAYNEQFF. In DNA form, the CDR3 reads TGTGCCAGCAGGCCGACTAGCGGGGCCTACAATGAGCAGTTCTTC.

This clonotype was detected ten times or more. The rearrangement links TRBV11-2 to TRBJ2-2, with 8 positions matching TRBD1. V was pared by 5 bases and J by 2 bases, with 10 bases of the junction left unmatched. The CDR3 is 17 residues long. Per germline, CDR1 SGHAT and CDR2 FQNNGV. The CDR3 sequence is CASSLTLGQGNTGELFF. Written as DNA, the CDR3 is TGTGCCAGCAGCCTAACGCTTGGACAGGGAAACACCGGGGAGCTGTTTTTT. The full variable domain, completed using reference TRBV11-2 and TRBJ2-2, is EAGVAQSPRYKIIEKRQSVAFWCNPISGHATLYWYQQILGQGPKLLIQFQNNGVVDDSQLPKDRFSAERLKGVDSTLKIQPAKLEDSAVYLCASSLTLGQGNTGELFFGEGSRLTVL.